What follows are 19 T cell receptor beta chains derived from one specimen sequenced in a study of cytomegalovirus exposure and HLA in healthy donors. 60 Vbeta and 13 Jbeta primers were used in PCR. Data came from immunoSEQ multiplex PCR; TCRdb stores just in-frame clones and leaves some out. Seen here are 160,000 or so clones, roughly 80% observed once, and the top ten hold less than 3%. The source material was PBMCs. All receptors derive from a female donor in good health and CMV-seronegative.

This clone occurred once. CDR3 coding DNA: TGCGCCAGCAGCTTGGGTGGGACAGGGGCCCTCGAGCAGTACTTC. It encodes CASSLGGTGALEQYF. The gene calls are TRBV5-1 and TRBJ2-7; 10 nucleotides align to TRBD1. Germline CDR1 SGHRS, CDR2 YFSETQ. Trimming removed 0 bases from V and 6 bases from J; junction bases left unmatched: 6. The CDR3 has 15 amino acids.

This rearrangement joins TRBV30 to TRBJ2-1, with D possibly being TRBD2 (5 bases). Germline values: CDR1 GTSNPN, CDR2 SVGIG (reference sequence). V was pared by 7 bases and J by 3 bases, with 16 bases between. CDR3 length: 14 amino acids. CDR3 loop: CASPERRGYNEQFF. The CDR3 DNA is TGTGCCTCTCCGGAGCGACGGGGCTACAATGAGCAGTTCTTC.

The J gene is TRBJ2-7, the V gene TRBV4-2, with 12 bases identical to TRBD2. The V and J ends lost 0 bases and 5 bases, in that order; junction bases with no gene match: 11. The germline V gene has CDR1 LGHNA and CDR2 YNFKEQ. This CDR3 spans 18 amino acids. The CDR3 sequence is CASSQDPSGRGVVDEQYF. For the CDR3, the DNA is TGTGCCAGCAGCCAAGATCCTAGCGGGAGGGGGGTGGTTGACGAGCAGTACTTC.

This chain joins TRBV27 and TRBJ2-5; 7 bases match TRBD2. Germline V lookup: CDR1 MNHEY, CDR2 SMNVEV (reference sequence). CDR3 length equals 14 residues. J lost 1 base, V lost 7 bases, and 6 bases had no gene match. The CDR3 DNA is TGTGCCAGCAATCGACTAGCAGGCCAAGAGACCCAGTACTTC. Amino acid sequence: CASNRLAGQETQYF.

The chain employs TRBV2 and TRBJ2-7, with D possibly being TRBD1 (6 bases). The CDR3 is made up of 16 amino acids. The germline V gene encodes CDR1 SNHLY and CDR2 FYNNEI. V was shortened by 7 bases and J by 6 bases, with 25 bases between the two germline ends. This chain's CDR3 is CASKWVRAGDVGEQYF. DNA of the CDR3: TGTGCCAGCAAGTGGGTCCGGGCAGGGGATGTAGGCGAGCAGTACTTC.

This clone has only a few counts. The chain has TRBV6-5 and TRBJ1-3; no clear D. Trimming took 3 bases from V and 2 from J, leaving 11 bases between them. There are 15 residues in the CDR3. Per germline, CDR1 MNHEY and CDR2 SVGAGI. Here the CDR3 reads CASSYNPGAGNTIYF. The CDR3 nucleotides are TGTGCCAGCAGTTATAATCCCGGAGCTGGAAACACCATATATTTT.

This chain joins TRBV2 and TRBJ2-1; 9 bases map to TRBD2. Trimming at V came to 2 bases and at J to 5 bases, leaving 7 bases not matched to a gene. Germline assignment: CDR1 SNHLY and CDR2 FYNNEI. The CDR3 consists of 16 residues. The CDR3 DNA is TGTGCCAGCAGTGAACCCGGAGCGGGAGGAAACAATGAGCAGTTCTTC. This gives the protein CASSEPGAGGNNEQFF.

The rearrangement uses TRBV6-6 and TRBJ1-3; 7 positions agree with TRBD1. Germline CDR1 and CDR2: MNHNY and SVGAGI (reference sequence). The CDR3 runs 14 residues. The V and J ends lost 5 bases and 3 bases, in that order; junction bases with no gene match: 4. CDR3 bases: TGTGCCAGCAGTAAACAGGGGTTTGGAAACACCATATATTTT. It is translated as CASSKQGFGNTIYF.

This clone was seen a single time. The rearrangement joins TRBV25-1 to TRBJ2-2; no clear D gene. The CDR3 has 11 amino acids. The V end was cut by 3 bases, the J end by 6 bases, with 2 bases between. The V gene's germline CDR1 is MGHDK and CDR2 SYGVNS. Here the CDR3 reads CASSDAGELFF. The CDR3 bases are TGTGCCAGCAGTGACGCCGGGGAGCTGTTTTTT.

The chain uses TRBV6-5 and TRBJ1-1; no firm D call. The CDR3 totals 13 residues. Germline loops: CDR1 MNHEY, CDR2 SVGAGI. The V end was cut by 8 bases, the J end by 8 bases, with 18 bases between. The DNA for the CDR3 is TGTGCCAGCCTGCGACCCGGCGGCGTGGAAGCTTTCTTT. Translating it yields CASLRPGGVEAFF.

The chain recombines TRBV30 with TRBJ1-5; D is uncertain. The V gene's germline CDR1 is GTSNPN and CDR2 SVGIG (reference sequence). V lost 5 bases and J 7 bases, leaving 12 bases between the germline ends. CDR3 length: 12 residues. The CDR3 region is CAWGEGNQPQHF. CDR3 bases: TGTGCCTGGGGGGAGGGAAACCAGCCCCAGCATTTT. The full variable domain, completed using reference TRBV30 and TRBJ1-5, is SQTIHQWPATLVQPVGSPLSLECTVEGTSNPNLYWYRQAAGRGLQLLFYSVGIGQISSEVPQNLSASRPQDRQFILSSKKLLLSDSGFYLCAWGEGNQPQHFGDGTRLSIL.

CDR3 sequence reads: CASSLGARGLAGYTF. In DNA form, the CDR3 reads TGTGCCAGCAGCTTAGGAGCTAGGGGACTAGCTGGCTACACCTTC. The chain joins TRBV7-9 to TRBJ1-2, with a weak D call TRBD1 (5 bases). V was pared by 1 base and J by 7 bases, with 16 bases between. In germline, CDR1 is SEHNR, CDR2 FQNEAQ (reference sequence). The CDR3 is 15 amino acids.

The gene calls are TRBV18 and TRBJ2-3; D is unresolved. CDR3 size: 15 residues. Germline lookup yields CDR1 KGHSH and CDR2 LQKENI. The V end was cut by 3 bases, the J end by 1 base, with 11 bases between. The CDR3 region is CASSPPGWGTDTQYF. The CDR3 DNA sequence: TGTGCCAGCTCACCCCCGGGTTGGGGCACAGATACGCAGTATTTT.

The chain links TRBV2 to TRBJ1-6; D uncertain. CDR1 SNHLY and CDR2 FYNNEI come from the germline V gene. The CDR3 sequence is 13 residues long. The CDR3 loop is CAHGGTAVSPLHF. The CDR3 bases are TGTGCTCACGGAGGAACAGCCGTTTCACCCCTCCACTTT.

This clone was recorded once. The chain is built from TRBV6-5 and TRBJ2-3; 8 bases align to TRBD2. After removal of 5 bases from V and 5 bases from J, the junction contained 9 bases not matched to a gene. Germline V lookup: CDR1 MNHEY, CDR2 SVGAGI. The CDR3 spans 15 residues. The CDR3 sequence is CASSLRRGVLDTQYF. The CDR3 DNA follows: TGTGCCAGCAGTCTCAGGCGGGGGGTTTTAGATACGCAGTATTTT.

The chain couples TRBV2 to TRBJ2-1; a weak D match, TRBD2 (5 bases). There are 15 residues in the CDR3. Germline V gene sequence: CDR1 SNHLY, CDR2 FYNNEI. V lost 1 base to trimming and J lost 6 bases, with 13 bases between them. The CDR3 here is CASSEESGWGNEQFF. Written as DNA, the CDR3 is TGTGCCAGCAGTGAAGAGTCGGGGTGGGGCAATGAGCAGTTCTTC.

The chain joins TRBV7-2 to TRBJ2-3; D gene unclear. The CDR3 spans 14 residues. Trimming left V 5 bases short and J 0 bases short, with 9 bases between. Germline V gives CDR1 SGHTA, CDR2 FQGNSA. The CDR3 loop is CASSLIPSTDTQYF. The CDR3 DNA sequence: TGTGCCAGCAGCCTAATCCCTAGCACAGATACGCAGTATTTT.

The chain recombines TRBV9 with TRBJ2-7; 10 nucleotides match TRBD1. This CDR3 is built from 14 residues. Per germline, CDR1 SGDLS and CDR2 YYNGEE. The V and J ends lost 4 bases and 2 bases, in that order; junction bases with no gene match: 3. The DNA for the CDR3 is TGTGCCAGCAGCCCAGGACAGGGGGCCTACGAGCAGTACTTC. It yields the protein CASSPGQGAYEQYF.

The chain has TRBV20-1 and TRBJ1-3; D remains ambiguous. Between the trimmed V and J ends, which lost 4 bases and 4 bases, there was a span of 5 bases. The CDR3 contains 11 residues. CDR1 and CDR2 from the germline V gene are DFQATT and SNEGSKA (reference sequence). This CDR3 reads CSAIVGNTIYF. The DNA for the CDR3 is TGCAGTGCTATCGTGGGAAACACCATATATTTT.